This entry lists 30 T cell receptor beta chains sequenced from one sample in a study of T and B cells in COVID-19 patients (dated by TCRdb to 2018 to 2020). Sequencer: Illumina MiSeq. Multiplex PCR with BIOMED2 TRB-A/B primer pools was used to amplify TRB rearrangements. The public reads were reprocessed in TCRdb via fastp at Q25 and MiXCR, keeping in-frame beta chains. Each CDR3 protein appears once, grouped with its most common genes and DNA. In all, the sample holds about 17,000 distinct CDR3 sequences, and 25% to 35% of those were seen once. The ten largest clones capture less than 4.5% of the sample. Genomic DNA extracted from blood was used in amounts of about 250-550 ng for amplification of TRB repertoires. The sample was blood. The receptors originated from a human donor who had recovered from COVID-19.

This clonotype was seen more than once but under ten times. CDR3 in DNA: TGTGCCAGCAGCCCAGCGGCGGGACAGGGGGATGGCTACACCTTC. It is translated as CASSPAAGQGDGYTF. The chain carries TRBV12-3 or TRBV12-4 and TRBJ1-2, with 11 bases identical to TRBD1. Germline trimming cut 6 bases from V and 6 bases from J; bases unmatched to any gene: 9. This CDR3 has 15 amino acids.

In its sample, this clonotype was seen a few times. This CDR3 is CASSPTASSYNSPLHF. DNA for the CDR3: TGTGCCAGCTCACCCACAGCGAGCTCCTATAATTCACCCCTCCACTTT. J is TRBJ1-6 and V is TRBV18; no clear D gene. This CDR3 region has 16 residues. Germline CDR1 KGHSH, CDR2 LQKENI. V was shortened by 3 bases and J by 0 bases, with 9 bases between the two germline ends.

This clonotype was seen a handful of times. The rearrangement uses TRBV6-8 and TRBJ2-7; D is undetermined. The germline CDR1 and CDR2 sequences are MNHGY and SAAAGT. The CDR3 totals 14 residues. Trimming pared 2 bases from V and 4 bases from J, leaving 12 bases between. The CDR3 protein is CASSYLAVGYEQYF. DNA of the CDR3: TGTGCCAGCAGTTACCTGGCGGTCGGATACGAGCAGTACTTC.

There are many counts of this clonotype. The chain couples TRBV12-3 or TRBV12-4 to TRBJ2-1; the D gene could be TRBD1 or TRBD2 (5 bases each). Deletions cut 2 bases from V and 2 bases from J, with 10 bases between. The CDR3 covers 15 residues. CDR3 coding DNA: TGTGCCAGCAGTTTATTGGGGGTGACCTACAATGAGCAGTTCTTC. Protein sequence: CASSLLGVTYNEQFF.

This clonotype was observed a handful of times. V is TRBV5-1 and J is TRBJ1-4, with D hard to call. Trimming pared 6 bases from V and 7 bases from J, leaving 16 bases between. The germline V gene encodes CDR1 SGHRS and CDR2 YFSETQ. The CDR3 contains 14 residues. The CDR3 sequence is CASTDPGEGEKLFF. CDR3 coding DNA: TGCGCCAGCACCGACCCGGGCGAAGGTGAAAAACTGTTTTTT.

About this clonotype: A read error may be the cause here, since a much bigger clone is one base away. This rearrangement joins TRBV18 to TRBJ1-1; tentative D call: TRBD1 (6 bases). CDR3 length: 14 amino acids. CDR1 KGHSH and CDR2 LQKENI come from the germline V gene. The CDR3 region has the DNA TGTGCCAGCTCACCACCTACAGGGAACACTAAAGCTTTCTTT. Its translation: CASSPPTGNTKAFF.

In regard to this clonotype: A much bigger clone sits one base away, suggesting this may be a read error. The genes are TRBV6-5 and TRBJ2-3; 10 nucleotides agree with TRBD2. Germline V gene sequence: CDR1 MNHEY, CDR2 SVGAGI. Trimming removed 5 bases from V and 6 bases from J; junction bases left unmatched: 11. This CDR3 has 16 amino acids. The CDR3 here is CASSTTSGVPQDTQYF. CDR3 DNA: TGTGCCAGCAGTACAACTAGCGGGGTCCCCCAGGATACGCAGTATTTT.

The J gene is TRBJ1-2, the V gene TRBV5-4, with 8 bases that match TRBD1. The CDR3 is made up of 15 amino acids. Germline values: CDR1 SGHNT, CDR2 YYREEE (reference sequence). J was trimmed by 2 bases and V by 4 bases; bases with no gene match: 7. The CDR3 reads CASSHRQGPNYGYTF. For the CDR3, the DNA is TGTGCCAGCAGCCATAGACAGGGGCCCAACTATGGCTACACCTTC.

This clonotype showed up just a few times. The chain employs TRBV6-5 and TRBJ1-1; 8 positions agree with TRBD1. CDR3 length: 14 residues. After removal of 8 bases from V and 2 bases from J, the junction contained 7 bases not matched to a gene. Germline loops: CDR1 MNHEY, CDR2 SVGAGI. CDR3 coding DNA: TGTGCCAGCGCCAGGGACAGGTATAACACTGAAGCTTTCTTT. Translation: CASARDRYNTEAFF.

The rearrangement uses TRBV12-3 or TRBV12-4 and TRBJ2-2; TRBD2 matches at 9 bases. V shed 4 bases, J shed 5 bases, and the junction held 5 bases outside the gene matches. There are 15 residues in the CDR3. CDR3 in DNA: TGTGCCAGCAGTTCAAGCGGGGGGCGAACCGGGGAGCTGTTTTTT. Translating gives CASSSSGGRTGELFF.

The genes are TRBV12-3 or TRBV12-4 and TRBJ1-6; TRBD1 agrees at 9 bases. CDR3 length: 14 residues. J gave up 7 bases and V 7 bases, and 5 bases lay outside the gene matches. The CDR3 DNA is TGTGCCAGCAACAGGGGGCCTGGGAATTCACCCCTCCACTTT. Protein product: CASNRGPGNSPLHF.

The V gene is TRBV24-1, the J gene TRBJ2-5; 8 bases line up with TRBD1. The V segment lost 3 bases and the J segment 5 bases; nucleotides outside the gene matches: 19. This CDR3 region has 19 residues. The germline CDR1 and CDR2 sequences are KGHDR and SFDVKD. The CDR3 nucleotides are TGTGCCACCAGTGATCTCACCGAACAGGGACAGGTAAGGGGCGAGACCCAGTACTTC. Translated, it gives CATSDLTEQGQVRGETQYF.

The CDR3 reads CASRRSGGEETQYF. CDR3 DNA: TGTGCCAGCAGGCGTAGCGGGGGGGAAGAGACCCAGTACTTC. The chain uses TRBV6-2 or TRBV6-3 and TRBJ2-5; 11 bases match TRBD2. The germline V gene has CDR1 MNHEY and CDR2 SVGEGT. This CDR3 has 14 residues. Trimming cost V 6 bases and J 3 bases; bases outside gene matches: 3.

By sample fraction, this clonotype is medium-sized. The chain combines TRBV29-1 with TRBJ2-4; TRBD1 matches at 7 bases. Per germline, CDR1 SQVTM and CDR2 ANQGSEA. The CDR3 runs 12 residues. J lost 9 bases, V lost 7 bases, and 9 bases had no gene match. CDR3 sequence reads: CSALTGNGIQYF. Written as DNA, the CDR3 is TGCAGCGCCCTGACAGGGAACGGCATTCAGTACTTC.

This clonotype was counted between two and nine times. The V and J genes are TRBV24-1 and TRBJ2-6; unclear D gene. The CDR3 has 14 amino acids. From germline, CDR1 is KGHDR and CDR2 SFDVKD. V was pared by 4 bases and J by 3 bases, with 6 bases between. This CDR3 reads CATSEVGGANVLTF. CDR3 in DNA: TGTGCCACCAGTGAAGTCGGTGGGGCCAACGTCCTGACTTTC.

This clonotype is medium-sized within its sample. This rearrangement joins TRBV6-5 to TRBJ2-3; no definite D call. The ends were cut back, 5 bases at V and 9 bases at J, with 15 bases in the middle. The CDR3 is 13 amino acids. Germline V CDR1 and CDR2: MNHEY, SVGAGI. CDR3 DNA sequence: TGTGCCAGCAGTCCCCCGCGGCTGGGCACGCAGTATTTT. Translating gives CASSPPRLGTQYF.

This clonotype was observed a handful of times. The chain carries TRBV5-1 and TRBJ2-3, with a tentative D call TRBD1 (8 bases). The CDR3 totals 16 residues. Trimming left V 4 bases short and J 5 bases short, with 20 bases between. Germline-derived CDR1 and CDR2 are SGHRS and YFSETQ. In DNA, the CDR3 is TGCGCCAGCAGCCGTGACAGGGGCGGGGGAAGAGATACGCAGTATTTT. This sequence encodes CASSRDRGGGRDTQYF.

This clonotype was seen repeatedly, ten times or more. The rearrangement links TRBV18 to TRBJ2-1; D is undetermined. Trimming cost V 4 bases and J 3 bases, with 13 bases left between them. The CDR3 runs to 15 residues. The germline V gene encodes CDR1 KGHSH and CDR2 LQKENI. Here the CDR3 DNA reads TGTGCCAGCTCACAGAGACAAGGTGGCTACAATGAGCAGTTCTTC. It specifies CASSQRQGGYNEQFF.

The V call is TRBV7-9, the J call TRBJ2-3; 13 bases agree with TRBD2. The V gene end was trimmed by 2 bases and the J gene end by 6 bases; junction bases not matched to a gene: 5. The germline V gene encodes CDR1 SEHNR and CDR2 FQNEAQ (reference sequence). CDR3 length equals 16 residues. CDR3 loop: CASSLRTSGGSDTQYF. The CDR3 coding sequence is TGTGCCAGCAGCTTACGGACTAGCGGGGGATCGGATACGCAGTATTTT.

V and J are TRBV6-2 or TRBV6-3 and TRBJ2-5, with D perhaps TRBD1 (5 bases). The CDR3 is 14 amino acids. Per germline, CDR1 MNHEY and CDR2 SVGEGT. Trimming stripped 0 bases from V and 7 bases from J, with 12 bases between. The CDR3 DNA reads TGTGCCAGCAGTTACTCACAGCCCACAGGGACCCAGTACTTC. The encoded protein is CASSYSQPTGTQYF.

The DNA of the CDR3 is TGTGCCAGCAGATTAGGATTCTCCTACGAGCAGTACTTC. Translating gives CASRLGFSYEQYF. V gene TRBV6-1 combines with J gene TRBJ2-7, with D uncertain. The V gene's germline CDR1 is MNHNS and CDR2 SASEGT. This CDR3 spans 13 amino acids. V lost 6 bases and J lost 0, with 9 bases in between.

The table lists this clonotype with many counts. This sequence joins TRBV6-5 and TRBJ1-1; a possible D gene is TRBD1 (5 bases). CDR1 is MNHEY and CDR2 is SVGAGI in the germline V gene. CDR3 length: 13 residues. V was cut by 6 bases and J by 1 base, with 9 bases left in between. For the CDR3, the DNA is TGTGCCAGCAGCCGGGGACGGAACACTGAAGCTTTCTTT. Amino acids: CASSRGRNTEAFF.

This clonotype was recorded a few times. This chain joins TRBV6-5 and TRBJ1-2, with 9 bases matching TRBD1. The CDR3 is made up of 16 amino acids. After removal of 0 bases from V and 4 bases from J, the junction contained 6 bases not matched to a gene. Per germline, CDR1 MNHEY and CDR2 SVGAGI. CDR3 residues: CASSYSWTGEIYGYTF. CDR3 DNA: TGTGCCAGCAGTTACTCTTGGACAGGGGAAATCTATGGCTACACCTTC.

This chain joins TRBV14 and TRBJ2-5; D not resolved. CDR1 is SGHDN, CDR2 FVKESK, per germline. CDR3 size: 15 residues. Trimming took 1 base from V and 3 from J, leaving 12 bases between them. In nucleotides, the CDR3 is TGTGCCAGCAGCCAAGGACAACTGTTTGAAGAGACCCAGTACTTC. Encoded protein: CASSQGQLFEETQYF.

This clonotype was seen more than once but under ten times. DNA of the CDR3: TGTGCCAGCAGCTCACGGACTAGCGGGGGGGATACGCAGTATTTT. It encodes CASSSRTSGGDTQYF. The V gene is TRBV7-2, the J gene TRBJ2-3; the match to TRBD2 covers 14 bases. The CDR3 runs to 15 residues. Germline V CDR1 and CDR2: SGHTA, FQGNSA. Trimming cost V 4 bases and J 6 bases; bases outside gene matches: 3.

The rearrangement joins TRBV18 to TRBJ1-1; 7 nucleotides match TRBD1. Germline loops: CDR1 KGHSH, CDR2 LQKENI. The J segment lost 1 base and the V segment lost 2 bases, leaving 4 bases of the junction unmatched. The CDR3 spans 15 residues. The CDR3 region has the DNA TGTGCCAGCTCACCAGTGGGGACAGCGAACACTGAAGCTTTCTTT. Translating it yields CASSPVGTANTEAFF.

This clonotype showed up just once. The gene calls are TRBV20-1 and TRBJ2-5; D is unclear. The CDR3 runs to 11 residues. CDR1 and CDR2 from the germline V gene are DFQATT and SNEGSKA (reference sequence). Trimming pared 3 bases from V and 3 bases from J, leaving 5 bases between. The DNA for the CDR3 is TGCAGTGCTAGCGGCGAAGAGACCCAGTACTTC. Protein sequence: CSASGEETQYF.

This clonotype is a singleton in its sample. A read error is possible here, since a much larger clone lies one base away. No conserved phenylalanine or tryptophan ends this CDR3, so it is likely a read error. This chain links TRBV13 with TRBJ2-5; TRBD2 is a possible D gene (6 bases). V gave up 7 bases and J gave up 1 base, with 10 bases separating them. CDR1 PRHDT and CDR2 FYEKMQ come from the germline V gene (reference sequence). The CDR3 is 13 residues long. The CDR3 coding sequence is TGTGCCAGCACTCCGCGGGGCCAAGAGACCCAGTACTTA. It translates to CASTPRGQETQYL.

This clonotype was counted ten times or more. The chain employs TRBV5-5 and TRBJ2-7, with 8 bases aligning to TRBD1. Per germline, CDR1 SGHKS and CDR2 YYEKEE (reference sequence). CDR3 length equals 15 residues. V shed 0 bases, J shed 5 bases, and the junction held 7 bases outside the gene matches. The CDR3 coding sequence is TGTGCCAGCAGCTTGGAAGGACAGGGAATCAACGAGCAGTACTTC. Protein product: CASSLEGQGINEQYF.

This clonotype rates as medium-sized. The CDR3, as DNA: TGTGCCAGCAGTTTTGAATCGGGGGACTCCATTTACCGGGAGCTGTTTTTT. Amino acid sequence: CASSFESGDSIYRELFF. This chain uses TRBV27 with TRBJ2-2; D is perhaps TRBD2 (6 bases). Trimming pared 3 bases from V and 9 bases from J, leaving 23 bases between. The germline V gene has CDR1 MNHEY and CDR2 SMNVEV (reference sequence). The CDR3 loop spans 17 amino acids.